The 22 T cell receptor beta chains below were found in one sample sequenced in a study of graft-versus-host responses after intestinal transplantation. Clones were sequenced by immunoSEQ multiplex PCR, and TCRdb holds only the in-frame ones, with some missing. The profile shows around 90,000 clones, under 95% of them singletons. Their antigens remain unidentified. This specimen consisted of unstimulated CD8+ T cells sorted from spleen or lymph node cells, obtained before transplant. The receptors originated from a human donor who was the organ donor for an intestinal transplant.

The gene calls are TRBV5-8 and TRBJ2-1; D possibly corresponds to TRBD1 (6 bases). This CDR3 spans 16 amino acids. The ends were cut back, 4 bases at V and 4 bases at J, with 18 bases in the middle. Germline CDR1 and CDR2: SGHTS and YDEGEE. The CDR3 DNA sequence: TGTGCCAGCAGCCTGGACAGCCCTGAGGGATACAATGAGCAGTTCTTC. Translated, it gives CASSLDSPEGYNEQFF.

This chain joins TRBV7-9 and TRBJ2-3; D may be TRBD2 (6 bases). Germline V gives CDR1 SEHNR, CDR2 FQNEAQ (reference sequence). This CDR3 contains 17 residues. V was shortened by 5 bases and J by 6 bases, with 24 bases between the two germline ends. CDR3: CASSVGVVGLASDTQYF. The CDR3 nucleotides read TGTGCCAGCAGCGTAGGCGTGGTAGGGCTAGCGTCGGATACGCAGTATTTT. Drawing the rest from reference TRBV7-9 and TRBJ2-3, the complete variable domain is DTGVSQNPRHKITKRGQNVTFRCDPISEHNRLYWYRQTLGQGPEFLTYFQNEAQLEKSRLLSDRFSAERPKGSFSTLEIQRTEQGDSAMYLCASSVGVVGLASDTQYFGPGTRLTVL.

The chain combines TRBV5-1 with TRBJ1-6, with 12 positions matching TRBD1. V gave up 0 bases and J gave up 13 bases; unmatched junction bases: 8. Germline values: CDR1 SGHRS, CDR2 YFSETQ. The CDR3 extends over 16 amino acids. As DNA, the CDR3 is TGCGCCAGCAGCTTGGGGGACAGGGGGCGATTTAGGCCCCTCCACTTT. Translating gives CASSLGDRGRFRPLHF.

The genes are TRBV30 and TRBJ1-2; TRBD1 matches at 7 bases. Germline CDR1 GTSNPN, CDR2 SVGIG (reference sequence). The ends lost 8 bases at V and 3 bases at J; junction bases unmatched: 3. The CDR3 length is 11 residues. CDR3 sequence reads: CAGDSDYGYTF. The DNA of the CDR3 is TGTGCCGGGGACAGTGACTATGGCTACACCTTC.

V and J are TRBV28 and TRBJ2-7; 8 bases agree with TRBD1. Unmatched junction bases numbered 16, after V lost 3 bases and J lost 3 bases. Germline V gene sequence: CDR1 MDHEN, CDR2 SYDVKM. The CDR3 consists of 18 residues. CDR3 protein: CASSFWQGATENNYEQYF. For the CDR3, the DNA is TGTGCCAGCAGTTTTTGGCAGGGGGCAACCGAGAATAACTACGAGCAGTACTTC.

CDR3 amino acids: CASSYRGGYQETQYF. The DNA for the CDR3 is TGCGCCAGCAGCTATCGCGGGGGTTACCAAGAGACCCAGTACTTC. The J gene is TRBJ2-5, the V gene TRBV5-1; 7 bases are a match to TRBD2. The CDR3 is 15 amino acids. After removal of 3 bases from V and 0 bases from J, the junction contained 5 bases not matched to a gene. Germline CDR1 is SGHRS and CDR2 is YFSETQ.

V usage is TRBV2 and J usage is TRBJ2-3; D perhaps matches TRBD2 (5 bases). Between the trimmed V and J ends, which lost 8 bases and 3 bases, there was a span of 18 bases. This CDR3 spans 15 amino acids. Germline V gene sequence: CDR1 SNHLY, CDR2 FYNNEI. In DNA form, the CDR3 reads TGTGCCAGCGTGAGAGCTAGGGAGAGGACAGATACGCAGTATTTT. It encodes CASVRARERTDTQYF.

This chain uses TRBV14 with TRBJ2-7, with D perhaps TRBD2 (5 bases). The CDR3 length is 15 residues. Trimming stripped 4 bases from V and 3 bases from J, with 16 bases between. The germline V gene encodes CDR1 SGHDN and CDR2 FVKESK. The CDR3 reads CASSPGRTPDYEQYF. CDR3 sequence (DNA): TGTGCCAGCAGCCCAGGAAGGACTCCGGACTACGAGCAGTACTTC.

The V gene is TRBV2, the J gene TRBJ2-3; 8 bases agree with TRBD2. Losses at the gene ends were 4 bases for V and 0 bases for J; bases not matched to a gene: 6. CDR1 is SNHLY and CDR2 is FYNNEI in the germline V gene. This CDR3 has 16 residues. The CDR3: CASSGGLDYSTDTQYF. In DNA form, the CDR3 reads TGTGCCAGCAGTGGGGGACTAGATTATAGCACAGATACGCAGTATTTT.

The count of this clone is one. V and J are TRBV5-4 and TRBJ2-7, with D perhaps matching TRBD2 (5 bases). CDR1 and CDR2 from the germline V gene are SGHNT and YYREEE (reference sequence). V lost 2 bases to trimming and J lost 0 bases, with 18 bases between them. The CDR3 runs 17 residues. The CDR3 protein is CASSLYPRLKSSYEQYF. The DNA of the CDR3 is TGTGCCAGCAGCTTATATCCCAGACTAAAAAGCTCCTACGAGCAGTACTTC. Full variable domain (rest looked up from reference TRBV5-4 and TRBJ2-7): ETGVTQSPTHLIKTRGQQVTLRCSSQSGHNTVSWYQQALGQGPQFIFQYYREEENGRGNFPPRFSGLQFPNYSSELNVNALELDDSALYLCASSLYPRLKSSYEQYFGPGTRLTVT.

CDR3 sequence (DNA): TGTGCCAGCAGCTTTACAACCGACAGGGTGGAAGATGGCTACACCTTC. Amino acids: CASSFTTDRVEDGYTF. The chain joins TRBV7-9 to TRBJ1-2, with 7 bases that match TRBD1. CDR1 is SEHNR and CDR2 is FQNEAQ in the germline V gene (reference sequence). With 3 bases clipped from V and 6 bases from J, the junction kept 13 bases outside the gene matches. The CDR3 is made up of 16 amino acids.

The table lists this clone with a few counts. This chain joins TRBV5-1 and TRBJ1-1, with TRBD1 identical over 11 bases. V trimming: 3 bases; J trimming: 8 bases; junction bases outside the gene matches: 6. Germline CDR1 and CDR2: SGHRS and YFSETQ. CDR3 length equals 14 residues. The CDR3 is CASSWGQGVPEAFF. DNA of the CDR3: TGCGCCAGCAGCTGGGGACAGGGGGTCCCCGAAGCTTTCTTT.

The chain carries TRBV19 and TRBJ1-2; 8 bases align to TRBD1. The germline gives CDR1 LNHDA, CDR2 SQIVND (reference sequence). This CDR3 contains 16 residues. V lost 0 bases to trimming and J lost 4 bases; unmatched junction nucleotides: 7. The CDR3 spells CASSIDRHRGGYGYTF. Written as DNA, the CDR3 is TGTGCCAGTAGTATAGATCGGCACAGGGGGGGCTATGGCTACACCTTC.

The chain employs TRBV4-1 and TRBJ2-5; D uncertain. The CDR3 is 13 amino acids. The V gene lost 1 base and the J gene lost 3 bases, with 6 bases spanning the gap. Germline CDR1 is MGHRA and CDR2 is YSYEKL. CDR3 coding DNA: TGCGCCAGCAGCCAAGGCGGAGAAGAGACCCAGTACTTC. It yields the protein CASSQGGEETQYF.

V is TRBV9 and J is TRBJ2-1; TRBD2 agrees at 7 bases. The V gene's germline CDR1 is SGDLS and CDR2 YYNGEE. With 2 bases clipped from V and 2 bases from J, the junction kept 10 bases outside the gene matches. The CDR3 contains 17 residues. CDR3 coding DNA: TGTGCCAGCAGCGTCGACGTACTAGCGAGTACCTACAATGAGCAGTTCTTC. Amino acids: CASSVDVLASTYNEQFF.

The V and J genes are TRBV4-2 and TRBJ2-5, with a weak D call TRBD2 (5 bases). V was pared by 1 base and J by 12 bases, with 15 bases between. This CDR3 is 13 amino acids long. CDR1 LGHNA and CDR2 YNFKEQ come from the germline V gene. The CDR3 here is CASSQALTTEEYF. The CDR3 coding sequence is TGTGCCAGCAGCCAAGCCCTGACTACCGAGGAGTACTTC.

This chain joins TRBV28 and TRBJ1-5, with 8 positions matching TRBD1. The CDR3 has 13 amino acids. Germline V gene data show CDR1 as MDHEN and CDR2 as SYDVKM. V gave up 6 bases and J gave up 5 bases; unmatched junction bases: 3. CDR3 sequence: CASRVQGDQPQHF. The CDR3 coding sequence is TGTGCCAGCAGAGTACAGGGGGATCAGCCCCAGCATTTT.

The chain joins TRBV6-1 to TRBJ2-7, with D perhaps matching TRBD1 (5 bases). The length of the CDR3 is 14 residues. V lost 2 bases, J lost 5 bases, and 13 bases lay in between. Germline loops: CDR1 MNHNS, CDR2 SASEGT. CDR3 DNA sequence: TGTGCCAGCAGTGAAAGGCTCCAGGGCCACGAGCAGTACTTC. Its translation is CASSERLQGHEQYF.

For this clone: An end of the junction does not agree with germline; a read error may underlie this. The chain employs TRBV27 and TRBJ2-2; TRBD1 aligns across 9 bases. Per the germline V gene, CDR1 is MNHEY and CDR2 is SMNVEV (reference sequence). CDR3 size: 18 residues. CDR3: CTSSPGTGPKVYTGELFF. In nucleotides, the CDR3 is TGTACCAGCAGTCCCGGGACAGGGCCTAAGGTTTACACCGGGGAGCTGTTTTTT.

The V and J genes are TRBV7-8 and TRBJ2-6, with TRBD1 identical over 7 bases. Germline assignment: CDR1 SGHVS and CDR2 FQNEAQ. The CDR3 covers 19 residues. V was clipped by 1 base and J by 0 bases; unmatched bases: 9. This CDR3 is CASSLGGQEFYSGANVLTF. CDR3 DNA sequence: TGTGCCAGCAGCTTAGGAGGACAGGAGTTTTACTCTGGGGCCAACGTCCTGACTTTC.

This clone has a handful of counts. The chain's CDR3 is CASSFGDRDNSPLHF. The CDR3 coding sequence is TGCGCCAGCAGCTTTGGAGACAGGGATAATTCACCCCTCCACTTT. V and J are TRBV5-1 and TRBJ1-6, with 7 bases that match TRBD1. Germline CDR1 SGHRS, CDR2 YFSETQ. Trimming removed 2 bases from V and 5 bases from J; junction bases left unmatched: 4. CDR3 length: 15 residues.

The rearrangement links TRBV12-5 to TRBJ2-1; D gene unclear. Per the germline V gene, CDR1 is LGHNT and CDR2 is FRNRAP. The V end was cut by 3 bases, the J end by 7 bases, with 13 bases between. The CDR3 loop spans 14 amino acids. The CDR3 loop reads CASGFPGAANEQFF. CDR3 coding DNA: TGTGCTAGTGGTTTCCCTGGCGCGGCAAATGAGCAGTTCTTC. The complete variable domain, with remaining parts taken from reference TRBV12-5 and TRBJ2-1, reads DARVTQTPRHKVTEMGQEVTMRCQPILGHNTVFWYRQTMMQGLELLAYFRNRAPLDDSGMPKDRFSAEMPDATLATLKIQPSEPRDSAVYFCASGFPGAANEQFFGPGTRLTVL.